Many counts were recorded for the clone carrying this TCR beta chain. Its target is not known. These data belong to a study of T cells in Graves' hyperthyroidism and ophthalmopathy. Study outcomes and limitations: Most expanded thyroid clonotypes above 0.001 recurred in blood.

Stable disease denoted Graves' hyperthyroidism without ophthalmopathy progression within 18 months. Patients aged 18 to 65 had newly diagnosed hyperthyroidism lasting under 2 months. The PBMCs had their origin in about 9.7 ml of fresh peripheral blood. Looked up from germline, CDR1 is MNHEY and CDR2 is SVGEGT. V lost 4 bases, J lost 4 bases, and 17 bases lay in between. The CDR3 extends over 16 amino acids. Template material for amplifying TCR beta CDR3 regions consisted of RNA transcripts. With the HTBI primer set, the TCR CDR3 went through a first round of RT-PCR. One entry per CDR3 protein results from TCRdb running MiXCR on the multiplex PCR reads. The sample includes approximately 380,000 distinct CDR3 sequences, under 20% of them seen just once.

This chain uses TRBV6-2 or TRBV6-3 with TRBJ1-5; no reliable D call. Sequencing was performed on blood. The sequence came from a woman aged 18-35 years with Graves' hyperthyroidism. CDR3 sequence reads: CASSSIGRYGNQPQHF. The CDR3 nucleotides are TGTGCCAGCAGTTCCATTGGCCGGTATGGTAATCAGCCCCAGCATTTT.